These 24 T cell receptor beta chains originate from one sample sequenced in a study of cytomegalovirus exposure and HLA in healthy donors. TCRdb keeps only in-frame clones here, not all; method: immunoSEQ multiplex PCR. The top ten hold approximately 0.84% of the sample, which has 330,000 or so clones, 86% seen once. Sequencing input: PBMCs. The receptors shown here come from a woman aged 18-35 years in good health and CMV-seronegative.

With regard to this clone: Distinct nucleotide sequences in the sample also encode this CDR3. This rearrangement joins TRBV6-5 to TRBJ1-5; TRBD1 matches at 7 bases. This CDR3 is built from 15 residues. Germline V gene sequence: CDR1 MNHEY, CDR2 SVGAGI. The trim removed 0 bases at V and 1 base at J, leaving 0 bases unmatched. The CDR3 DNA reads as TGTGCCAGCAGTTACTCGACAGGGAGCAATCAGCCCCAGCATTTT. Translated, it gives CASSYSTGSNQPQHF.

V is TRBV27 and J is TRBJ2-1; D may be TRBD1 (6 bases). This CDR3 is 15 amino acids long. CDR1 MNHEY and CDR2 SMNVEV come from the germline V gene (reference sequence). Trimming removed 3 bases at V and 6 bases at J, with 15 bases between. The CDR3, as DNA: TGTGCCAGCAGTTTGGACAGTTTGTTGAGCAATGAGCAGTTCTTC. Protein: CASSLDSLLSNEQFF.

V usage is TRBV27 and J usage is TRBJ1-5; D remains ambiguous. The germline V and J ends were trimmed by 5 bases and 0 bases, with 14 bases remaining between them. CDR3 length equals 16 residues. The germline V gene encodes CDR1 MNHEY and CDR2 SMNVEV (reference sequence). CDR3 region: CASSPDAGISNQPQHF. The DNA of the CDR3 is TGTGCCAGCAGTCCAGACGCGGGGATTAGCAATCAGCCCCAGCATTTT.

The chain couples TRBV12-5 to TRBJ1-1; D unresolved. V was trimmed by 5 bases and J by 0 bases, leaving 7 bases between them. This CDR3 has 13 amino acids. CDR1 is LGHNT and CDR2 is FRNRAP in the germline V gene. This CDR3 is CASGLTLNTEAFF. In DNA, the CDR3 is TGTGCTAGTGGTCTTACACTGAACACTGAAGCTTTCTTT.

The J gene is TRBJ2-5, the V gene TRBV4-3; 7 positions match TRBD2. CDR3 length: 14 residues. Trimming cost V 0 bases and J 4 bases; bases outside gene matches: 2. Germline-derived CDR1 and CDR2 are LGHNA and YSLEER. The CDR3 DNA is TGCGCCAGCAGCCAAGAAACTAGCGTAGAGACCCAGTACTTC. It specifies CASSQETSVETQYF.

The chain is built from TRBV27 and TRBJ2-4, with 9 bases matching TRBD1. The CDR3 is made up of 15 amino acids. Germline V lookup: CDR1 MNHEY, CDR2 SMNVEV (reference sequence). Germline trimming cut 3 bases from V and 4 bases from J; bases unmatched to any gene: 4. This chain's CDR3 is CASSFDGTGKNIQYF. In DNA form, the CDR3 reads TGTGCCAGCAGTTTTGACGGGACAGGGAAAAACATTCAGTACTTC.

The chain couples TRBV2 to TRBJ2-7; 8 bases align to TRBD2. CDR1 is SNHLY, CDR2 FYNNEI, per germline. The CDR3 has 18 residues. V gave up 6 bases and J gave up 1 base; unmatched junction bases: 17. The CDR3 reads CASRPLLPQRGTSYEQYF. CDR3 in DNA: TGTGCCAGCAGACCCCTGCTCCCACAGCGGGGGACGTCCTACGAGCAGTACTTC.

CDR3 sequence (DNA): TGTGCCAGCAGTTATAGCGGGAGGCCCTACAATGAGCAGTTCTTC. This translates into CASSYSGRPYNEQFF. This chain links TRBV6-5 with TRBJ2-1; 10 bases fit TRBD2. The CDR3 is 15 amino acids. J lost 2 bases, V lost 3 bases, and 1 base had no gene match. The germline gives CDR1 MNHEY, CDR2 SVGAGI.

CDR3 nucleotide sequence: TGTGCCAGCAGCAACCGAGGGACAACCAATCAGCCCCAGCATTTT. Amino acids: CASSNRGTTNQPQHF. This chain uses TRBV21-1 with TRBJ1-5; TRBD1, the table's D call, lacks a check against the DNA. TRBV21-1 is a documented pseudogene. The CDR3 sequence is 15 residues long.

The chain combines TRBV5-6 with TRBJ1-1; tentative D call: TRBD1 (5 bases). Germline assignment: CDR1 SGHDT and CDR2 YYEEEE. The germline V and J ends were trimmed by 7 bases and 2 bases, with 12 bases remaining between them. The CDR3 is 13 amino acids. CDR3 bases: TGTGCCAGCCGCCAAACAGGAAACACTGAAGCTTTCTTT. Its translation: CASRQTGNTEAFF.

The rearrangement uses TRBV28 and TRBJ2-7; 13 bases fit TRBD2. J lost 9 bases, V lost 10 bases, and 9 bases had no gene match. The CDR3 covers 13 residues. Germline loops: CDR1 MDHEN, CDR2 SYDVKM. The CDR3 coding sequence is TGTGCCACCTACGGGACTAGCGGGGTTCGGCAGTACTTC. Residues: CATYGTSGVRQYF.

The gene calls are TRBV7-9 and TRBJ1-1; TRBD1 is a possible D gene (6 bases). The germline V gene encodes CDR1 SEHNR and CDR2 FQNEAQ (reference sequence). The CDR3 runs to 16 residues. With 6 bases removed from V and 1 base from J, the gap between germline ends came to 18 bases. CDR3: CASRYPNRDGNTEAFF. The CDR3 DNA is TGTGCCAGCAGATATCCTAACAGGGATGGGAACACTGAAGCTTTCTTT. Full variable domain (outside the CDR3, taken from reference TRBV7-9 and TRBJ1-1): DTGVSQNPRHKITKRGQNVTFRCDPISEHNRLYWYRQTLGQGPEFLTYFQNEAQLEKSRLLSDRFSAERPKGSFSTLEIQRTEQGDSAMYLCASRYPNRDGNTEAFFGQGTRLTVV.

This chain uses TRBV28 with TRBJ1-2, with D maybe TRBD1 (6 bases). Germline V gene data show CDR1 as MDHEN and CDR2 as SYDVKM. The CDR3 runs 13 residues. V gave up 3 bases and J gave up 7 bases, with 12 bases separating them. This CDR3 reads CASSLVGASGYTF. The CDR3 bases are TGTGCCAGCAGTTTGGTGGGGGCTTCTGGCTACACCTTC.

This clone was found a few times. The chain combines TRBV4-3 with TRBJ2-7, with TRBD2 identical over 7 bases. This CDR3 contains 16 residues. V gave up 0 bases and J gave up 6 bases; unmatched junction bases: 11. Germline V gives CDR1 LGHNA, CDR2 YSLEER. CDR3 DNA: TGCGCCAGCAGCCAAGATAGGGCTAGCGGAGGAGGCGAGCAGTACTTC. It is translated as CASSQDRASGGGEQYF.

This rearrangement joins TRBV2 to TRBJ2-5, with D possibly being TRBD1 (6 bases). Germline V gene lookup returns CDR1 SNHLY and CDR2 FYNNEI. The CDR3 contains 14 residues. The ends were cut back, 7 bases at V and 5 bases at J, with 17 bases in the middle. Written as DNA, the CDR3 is TGTGCCAGCAATCGCTGGGCAGGGGACGAGACCCAGTACTTC. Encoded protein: CASNRWAGDETQYF. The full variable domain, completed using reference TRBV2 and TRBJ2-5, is EPEVTQTPSHQVTQMGQEVILRCVPISNHLYFYWYRQILGQKVEFLVSFYNNEISEKSEIFDDQFSVERPDGSNFTLKIRSTKLEDSAMYFCASNRWAGDETQYFGPGTRLLVL.

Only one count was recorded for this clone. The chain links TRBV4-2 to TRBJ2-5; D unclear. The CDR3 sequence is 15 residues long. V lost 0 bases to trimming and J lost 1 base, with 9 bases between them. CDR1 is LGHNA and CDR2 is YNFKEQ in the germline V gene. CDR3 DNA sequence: TGTGCCAGCAGCCAAGATCTGGTAGTCCAAGAGACCCAGTACTTC. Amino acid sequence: CASSQDLVVQETQYF.

The chain's CDR3 is CATSRGVQREGEEQFF. The CDR3 DNA follows: TGTGCCACCAGCAGAGGGGTCCAACGGGAGGGGGAGGAGCAGTTCTTC. The J gene is TRBJ2-1, the V gene TRBV15, with TRBD2 matching over 8 bases. Germline V lookup: CDR1 LNHNV, CDR2 YYDKDF (reference sequence). The CDR3 sequence is 16 residues long. The V and J ends lost 1 base and 10 bases, in that order; junction bases with no gene match: 12.

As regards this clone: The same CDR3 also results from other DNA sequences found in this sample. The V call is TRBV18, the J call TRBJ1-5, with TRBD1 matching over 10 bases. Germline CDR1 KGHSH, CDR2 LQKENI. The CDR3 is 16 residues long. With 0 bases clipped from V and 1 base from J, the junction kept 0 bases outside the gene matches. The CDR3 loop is CASSPPGQGSNQPQHF. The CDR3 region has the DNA TGTGCCAGCTCACCACCGGGACAGGGGAGCAATCAGCCCCAGCATTTT.

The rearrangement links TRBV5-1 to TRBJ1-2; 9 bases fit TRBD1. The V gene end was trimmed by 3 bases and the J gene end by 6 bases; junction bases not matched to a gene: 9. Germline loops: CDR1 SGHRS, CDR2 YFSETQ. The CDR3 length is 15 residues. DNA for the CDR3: TGCGCCAGCAGCTCAGCGCTCGGGACAGGGAATGGCTACACCTTC. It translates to CASSSALGTGNGYTF. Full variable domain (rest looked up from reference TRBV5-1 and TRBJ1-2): KAGVTQTPRYLIKTRGQQVTLSCSPISGHRSVSWYQQTPGQGLQFLFEYFSETQRNKGNFPGRFSGRQFSNSRSEMNVSTLELGDSALYLCASSSALGTGNGYTFGSGTRLTVV.

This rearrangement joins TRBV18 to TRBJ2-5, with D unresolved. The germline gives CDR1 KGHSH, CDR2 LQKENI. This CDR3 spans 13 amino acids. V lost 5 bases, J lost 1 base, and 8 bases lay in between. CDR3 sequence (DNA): TGTGCCAGCTCAGCGACAACCCAAGAGACCCAGTACTTC. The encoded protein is CASSATTQETQYF. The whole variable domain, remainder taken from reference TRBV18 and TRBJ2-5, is NAGVMQNPRHLVRRRGQEARLRCSPMKGHSHVYWYRQLPEEGLKFMVYLQKENIIDESGMPKERFSAEFPKEGPSILRIQQVVRGDSAAYFCASSATTQETQYFGPGTRLLVL.

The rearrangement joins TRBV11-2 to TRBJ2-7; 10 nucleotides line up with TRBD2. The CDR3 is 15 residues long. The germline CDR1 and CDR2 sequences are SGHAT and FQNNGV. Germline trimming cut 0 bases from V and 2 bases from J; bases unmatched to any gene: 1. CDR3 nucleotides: TGTGCCAGCAGCTTAGAACTAGCGGGAACCTACGAGCAGTACTTC. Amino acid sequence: CASSLELAGTYEQYF.

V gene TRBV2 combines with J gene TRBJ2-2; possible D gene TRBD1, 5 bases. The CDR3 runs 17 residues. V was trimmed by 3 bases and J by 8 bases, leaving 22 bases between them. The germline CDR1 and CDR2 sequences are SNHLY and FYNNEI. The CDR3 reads CASSEGSGQGISGELFF. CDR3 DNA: TGTGCCAGCAGTGAGGGGTCAGGGCAGGGAATCTCGGGGGAGCTGTTTTTT.

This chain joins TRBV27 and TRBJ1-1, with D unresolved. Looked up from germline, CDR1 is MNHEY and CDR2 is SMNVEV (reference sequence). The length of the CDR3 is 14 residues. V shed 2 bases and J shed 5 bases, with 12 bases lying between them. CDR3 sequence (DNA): TGTGCCAGCAGTTTACAGATCTCGGGAACTGAAGCTTTCTTT. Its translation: CASSLQISGTEAFF.

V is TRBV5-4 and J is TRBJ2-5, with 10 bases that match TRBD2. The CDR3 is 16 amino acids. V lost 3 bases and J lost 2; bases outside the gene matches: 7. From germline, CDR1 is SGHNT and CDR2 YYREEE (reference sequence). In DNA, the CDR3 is TGTGCCAGCAGCTCAGGACTAGCGGAGCAACAAGAGACCCAGTACTTC. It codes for CASSSGLAEQQETQYF.